This TCR beta chain is drawn from a study of blood T cell repertoires in COVID-19. The overall study: The United States, Italy and Spain were the sources of the acute and convalescent COVID-19 samples. T cells, B-cell-depleted T cells, or PBMCs provided the cDNA or gDNA that served as material.

As originally analysed: It was from reference gene primer amplification that nucleated cell counts were estimated. Libraries were prepared by immunoSEQ multiplex PCR; TCRdb keeps only in-frame clonotypes and omits some of them. From that table come the V and J calls and clone size; the DNA was used to work out D and trimming. The table lists around 130,000 clones, 80% to 90% of them singletons, with roughly a quarter in the top ten. V dropped 0 bases and J dropped 5; count of bases not matched to a gene: 4. The CDR3 has 14 amino acids. Germline CDR1 SGHRS, CDR2 YFSETQ. What was sequenced was peripheral blood. The clonotype was recovered from a man between 65 and 85 years old with active or convalescent COVID-19. The chain joins TRBV5-1 to TRBJ1-1; 7 nucleotides agree with TRBD1. The CDR3 loop reads CASSLGTGKTEAFF. CDR3 bases: TGCGCCAGCAGCTTGGGGACAGGAAAAACTGAAGCTTTCTTT.